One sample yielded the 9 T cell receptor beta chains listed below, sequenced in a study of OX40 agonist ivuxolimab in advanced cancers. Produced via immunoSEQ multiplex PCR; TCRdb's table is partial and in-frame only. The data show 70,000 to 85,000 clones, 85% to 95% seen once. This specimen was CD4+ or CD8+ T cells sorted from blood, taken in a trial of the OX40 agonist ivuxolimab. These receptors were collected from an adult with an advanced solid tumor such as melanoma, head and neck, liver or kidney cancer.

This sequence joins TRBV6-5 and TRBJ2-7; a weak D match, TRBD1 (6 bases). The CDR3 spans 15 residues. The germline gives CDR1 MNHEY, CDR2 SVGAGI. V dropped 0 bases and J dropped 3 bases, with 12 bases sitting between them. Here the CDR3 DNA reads TGTGCCAGCAGTTACTCCGGACAGTCGGGCTACGAGCAGTACTTC. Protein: CASSYSGQSGYEQYF.

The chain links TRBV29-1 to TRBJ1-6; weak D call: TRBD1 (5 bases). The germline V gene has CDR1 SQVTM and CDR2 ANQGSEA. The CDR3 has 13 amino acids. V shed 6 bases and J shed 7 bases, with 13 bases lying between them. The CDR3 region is CSVRQGWNSPLHF. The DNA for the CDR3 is TGCAGCGTACGGCAGGGTTGGAATTCACCCCTCCACTTT. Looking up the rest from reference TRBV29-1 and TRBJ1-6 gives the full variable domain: SAVISQKPSRDICQRGTSLTIQCQVDSQVTMMFWYRQQPGQSLTLIATANQGSEATYESGFVIDKFPISRPNLTFSTLTVSNMSPEDSSIYLCSVRQGWNSPLHFGNGTRLTVT.

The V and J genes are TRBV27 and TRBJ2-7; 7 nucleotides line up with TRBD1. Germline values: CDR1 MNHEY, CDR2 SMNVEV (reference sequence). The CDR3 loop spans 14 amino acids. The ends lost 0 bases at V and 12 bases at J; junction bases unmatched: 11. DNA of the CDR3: TGTGCCAGCAGTTTATCAGGGGGCGGTCCTCAACGGTACTTC. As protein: CASSLSGGGPQRYF.

CDR3 sequence: CASSLAILRLAGGSDTQYF. For the CDR3, the DNA is TGTGCCAGCAGCTTAGCAATTCTCCGACTAGCGGGAGGATCAGATACGCAGTATTTT. The chain uses TRBV7-2 and TRBJ2-3; TRBD2 matches at 13 bases. Germline-derived CDR1 and CDR2 are SGHTA and FQGNSA. This CDR3 spans 19 amino acids. The trim removed 0 bases at V and 4 bases at J, leaving 10 bases unmatched.

CDR3 coding DNA: TGTGCCAGCAGCCCGGGACTGCCGATCGGAGAGCAGTACTTC. Translating gives CASSPGLPIGEQYF. V and J are TRBV5-5 and TRBJ2-7; D is possibly TRBD2 (6 bases). This CDR3 spans 14 amino acids. V lost 4 bases to trimming and J lost 7 bases, with 18 bases between them. The V gene's germline CDR1 is SGHKS and CDR2 YYEKEE (reference sequence). The full variable domain, with the rest looked up from reference TRBV5-5 and TRBJ2-7, is DAGVTQSPTHLIKTRGQQVTLRCSPISGHKSVSWYQQVLGQGPQFIFQYYEKEERGRGNFPDRFSARQFPNYSSELNVNALLLGDSALYLCASSPGLPIGEQYFGPGTRLTVT.

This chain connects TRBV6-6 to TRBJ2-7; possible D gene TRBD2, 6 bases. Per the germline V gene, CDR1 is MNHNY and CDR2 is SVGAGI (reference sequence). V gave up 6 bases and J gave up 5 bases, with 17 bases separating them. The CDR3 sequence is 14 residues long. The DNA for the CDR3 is TGTGCCAGCAGCCCCGACCGGGAGACGGACGAGCAGTACTTC. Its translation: CASSPDRETDEQYF.

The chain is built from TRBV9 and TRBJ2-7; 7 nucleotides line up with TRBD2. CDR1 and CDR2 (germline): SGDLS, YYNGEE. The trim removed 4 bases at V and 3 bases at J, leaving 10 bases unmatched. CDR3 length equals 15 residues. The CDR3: CASSPGGSGLYEQYF. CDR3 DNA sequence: TGTGCCAGCAGCCCAGGAGGTAGCGGGCTCTACGAGCAGTACTTC.

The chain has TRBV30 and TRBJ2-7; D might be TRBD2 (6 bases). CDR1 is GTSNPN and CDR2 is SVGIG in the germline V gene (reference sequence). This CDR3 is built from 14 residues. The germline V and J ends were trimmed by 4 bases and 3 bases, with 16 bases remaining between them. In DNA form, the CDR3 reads TGTGCCTGGACCCTGTATAGCGGAGTCTACGAGCAGTACTTC. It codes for CAWTLYSGVYEQYF.

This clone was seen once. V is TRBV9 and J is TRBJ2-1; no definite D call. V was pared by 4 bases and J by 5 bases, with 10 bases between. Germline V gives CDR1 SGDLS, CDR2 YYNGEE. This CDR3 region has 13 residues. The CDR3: CASSPLRDNEQFF. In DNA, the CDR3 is TGTGCCAGCAGCCCTCTGAGAGACAATGAGCAGTTCTTC.